The 22 T cell receptor beta chains below come from one sample, sequenced in a study of brain T cells in children with intractable seizures. Some clones are missing from TCRdb's copy, which holds only in-frame ones; the method was immunoSEQ multiplex PCR. Among around 340,000 clones listed, 85% to 95% were seen once. Documented time point: blood from clinic visit 5 months post-surgery; TSC patient then seizure free. The material was peripheral blood, obtained less than 6 months after surgery. The receptors were sampled from a boy under two years old with tuberous sclerosis and intractable seizures.

V usage is TRBV5-4 and J usage is TRBJ2-3; TRBD2 matches at 10 bases. Germline lookup yields CDR1 SGHNT and CDR2 YYREEE (reference sequence). Losses at the gene ends were 1 base for V and 4 bases for J; bases not matched to a gene: 9. There are 17 residues in the CDR3. The CDR3 nucleotides are TGTGCCAGCAGCTTGTCAGCGGGAGGGATTTTGGCAGATACGCAGTATTTT. The encoded protein is CASSLSAGGILADTQYF.

The chain combines TRBV12-3 or TRBV12-4 with TRBJ1-1; no clear D. This CDR3 is built from 13 residues. Trimming removed 4 bases from V and 5 bases from J, with 11 bases in between. CDR3 nucleotides: TGTGCCAGCAGTTCAAGGGTTGAGACTGAAGCTTTCTTT. This translates into CASSSRVETEAFF.

The chain carries TRBV6-1 and TRBJ1-1, with no clear D. Germline V CDR1 and CDR2: MNHNS, SASEGT. The CDR3 extends over 12 amino acids. Trimming removed 7 bases at V and 7 bases at J, with 13 bases between. The CDR3 DNA reads as TGTGCCAGCACCGAGGGAACAAATGAAGCTTTCTTT. Protein product: CASTEGTNEAFF.

CDR3 nucleotide sequence: TGTGCCAGCACCCGGACTGTAGATACGCAGTATTTT. As protein: CASTRTVDTQYF. This sequence joins TRBV6-5 and TRBJ2-3, with D possibly TRBD2 on 5 matching bases. The CDR3 has 12 residues. Germline loops: CDR1 MNHEY, CDR2 SVGAGI. Trimming cost V 7 bases and J 5 bases, with 10 bases left between them.

The V call is TRBV15, the J call TRBJ1-2, with D perhaps TRBD1 (6 bases). This CDR3 has 14 residues. Between the trimmed V and J ends, which lost 4 bases and 4 bases, there was a span of 13 bases. Per the germline V gene, CDR1 is LNHNV and CDR2 is YYDKDF (reference sequence). The CDR3 bases are TGTGCCACCAGCACTTTTGGGGACACCTATGGCTACACCTTC. This codes for CATSTFGDTYGYTF.

The J gene is TRBJ2-7, the V gene TRBV6-5, with TRBD1 identical over 10 bases. V lost 2 bases and J lost 6; bases outside the gene matches: 4. Looked up from germline, CDR1 is MNHEY and CDR2 is SVGAGI. CDR3 size: 14 residues. In DNA form, the CDR3 reads TGTGCCAGCAGTTACCAGGACAGGGGGGGCGAGCAGTACTTC. Encoded protein: CASSYQDRGGEQYF.

The genes are TRBV11-2 and TRBJ2-2; no clear D gene. Trimming shortened V by 1 base and J by 0 bases, and 15 bases separated the two germline ends. Germline values: CDR1 SGHAT, CDR2 FQNNGV. The CDR3 totals 18 residues. CDR3 sequence: CASSLGAALTSNTGELFF. The CDR3 nucleotides are TGTGCCAGCAGCTTAGGTGCAGCGCTCACCTCGAACACCGGGGAGCTGTTTTTT.

There are a few counts of this clone. The chain has TRBV24-1 and TRBJ2-1, with 11 nucleotides matching TRBD2. Germline V CDR1 and CDR2: KGHDR, SFDVKD. This CDR3 is built from 16 residues. Trimming removed 4 bases from V and 8 bases from J; junction bases left unmatched: 9. As DNA, the CDR3 is TGTGCCACCAGTGACCCCGGACTAGCGGGTTCAGATGAGCAGTTCTTC. Protein sequence: CATSDPGLAGSDEQFF.

In its sample, this clone was seen once. The V call is TRBV27, the J call TRBJ2-3; 9 bases align to TRBD1. The germline CDR1 and CDR2 sequences are MNHEY and SMNVEV (reference sequence). This CDR3 comprises 19 residues. The J segment lost 3 bases and the V segment lost 0 bases, leaving 13 bases of the junction unmatched. The CDR3 nucleotides are TGTGCCAGCAGTTTATCATCACGGGACAGGGTATCCCGAACAGATACGCAGTATTTT. Protein product: CASSLSSRDRVSRTDTQYF.

The rearrangement links TRBV5-1 to TRBJ1-1, with D perhaps matching TRBD1 (5 bases). Between the trimmed V and J ends, which lost 1 base and 8 bases, there was a span of 15 bases. This CDR3 is 14 amino acids long. Germline-derived CDR1 and CDR2 are SGHRS and YFSETQ. CDR3 residues: CASSLSSGMGEAFF. CDR3 nucleotides: TGCGCCAGCAGCTTGTCCTCAGGGATGGGCGAAGCTTTCTTT.

J is TRBJ2-7 and V is TRBV6-1; 11 positions match TRBD2. The CDR3 contains 14 residues. Losses at the gene ends were 2 bases for V and 5 bases for J; bases not matched to a gene: 2. From germline, CDR1 is MNHNS and CDR2 SASEGT. This chain's CDR3 is CASSEPGLADEQYF. The CDR3 DNA reads TGTGCCAGCAGTGAACCGGGACTAGCGGACGAGCAGTACTTC.

The V call is TRBV19, the J call TRBJ1-2, with TRBD1 matching over 10 bases. This CDR3 is 15 amino acids long. Trimming removed 10 bases from V and 2 bases from J; junction bases left unmatched: 10. The V gene's germline CDR1 is LNHDA and CDR2 SQIVND (reference sequence). The CDR3 DNA reads TGTGCCACTAACCGGGACAGGGGCCGCAACTATGGCTACACCTTC. Translated: CATNRDRGRNYGYTF.

V and J are TRBV3-1 (or the pseudogene TRBV3-2) and TRBJ2-7, with D unclear. The CDR3 runs 14 residues. The V gene lost 0 bases and the J gene lost 2 bases, with 8 bases spanning the gap. CDR1 is LGHDT and CDR2 is YNNKEL in the germline V gene (reference sequence). The CDR3, as DNA: TGTGCCAGCAGCCAAGATCCGGAGACCTACGAGCAGTACTTC. Its protein is CASSQDPETYEQYF.

This chain uses TRBV29-1 with TRBJ1-1; possible D gene TRBD1, 6 bases. CDR3 size: 13 residues. Deletions cut 5 bases from V and 4 bases from J, with 14 bases between. Germline assignment: CDR1 SQVTM and CDR2 ANQGSEA. CDR3 in amino acids: CSVRQGWSTEAFF. For the CDR3, the DNA is TGCAGCGTTCGTCAGGGGTGGAGCACTGAAGCTTTCTTT.

V usage is TRBV19 and J usage is TRBJ2-1; tentatively, D is TRBD1 or TRBD2 (5 bases each). The CDR3 extends over 17 amino acids. CDR1 and CDR2 (germline): LNHDA, SQIVND (reference sequence). V lost 2 bases to trimming and J lost 3 bases, with 17 bases between them. The CDR3 DNA follows: TGTGCCAGTAGTATATTATCGGTCTCAGGGAGCTACAATGAGCAGTTCTTC. Translating it yields CASSILSVSGSYNEQFF. Full variable domain (remainder filled in from reference TRBV19 and TRBJ2-1): DGGITQSPKYLFRKEGQNVTLSCEQNLNHDAMYWYRQDPGQGLRLIYYSQIVNDFQKGDIAEGYSVSREKKESFPLTVTSAQKNPTAFYLCASSILSVSGSYNEQFFGPGTRLTVL.

This chain joins TRBV7-9 and TRBJ2-7; 9 bases line up with TRBD1. The germline CDR1 and CDR2 sequences are SEHNR and FQNEAQ (reference sequence). Germline trimming cut 10 bases from V and 3 bases from J; bases unmatched to any gene: 4. There are 12 residues in the CDR3. In nucleotides, the CDR3 is TGTGCCACCGGGACAGGGCTCTACGAGCAGTACTTC. Protein: CATGTGLYEQYF. Filled out from reference TRBV7-9 and TRBJ2-7, the complete variable domain reads DTGVSQNPRHKITKRGQNVTFRCDPISEHNRLYWYRQTLGQGPEFLTYFQNEAQLEKSRLLSDRFSAERPKGSFSTLEIQRTEQGDSAMYLCATGTGLYEQYFGPGTRLTVT.

The CDR3 nucleotides are TGCGCCAGCAGCCACCGGGACCAAGCCTACGAGCAGTACTTC. Translation: CASSHRDQAYEQYF. V gene TRBV4-1 combines with J gene TRBJ2-7; possibly TRBD1 or TRBD2 for D (5 bases each). Germline CDR1 is MGHRA and CDR2 is YSYEKL. The CDR3 sequence is 14 residues long. Trimming took off 3 bases at V and 2 bases at J, with 11 bases between the two ends.

The chain links TRBV11-1 to TRBJ1-3; D may be TRBD1 (5 bases). The CDR3 consists of 16 residues. Trimming cost V 3 bases and J 0 bases, with 12 bases left between them. CDR1 and CDR2 from the germline V gene are SGHAT and FQDESV (reference sequence). For the CDR3, the DNA is TGTGCCAGCAGCTTGACGGGACGGAGCTCTGGAAACACCATATATTTT. Protein: CASSLTGRSSGNTIYF.

This chain links TRBV14 with TRBJ1-1, with TRBD1 as a possible D gene (6 bases). This CDR3 contains 15 residues. V dropped 1 base and J dropped 5 bases, with 14 bases sitting between them. Looked up from germline, CDR1 is SGHDN and CDR2 is FVKESK. The CDR3 DNA reads TGTGCCAGCAGCCAAGCAAGGGGGGGAGAAACTGAAGCTTTCTTT. Residues: CASSQARGGETEAFF.

The chain recombines TRBV7-2 with TRBJ2-7; D is unresolved. The CDR3 is 11 residues long. With 5 bases removed from V and 2 bases from J, the gap between germline ends came to 4 bases. CDR1 is SGHTA, CDR2 FQGNSA, per germline. CDR3 sequence (DNA): TGTGCCAGCAGCGCAGCCTACGAGCAGTACTTC. This translates into CASSAAYEQYF.

This chain links TRBV14 with TRBJ2-3; 7 bases fit TRBD2. V lost 2 bases, J lost 2 bases, and 7 bases stayed unmatched. This CDR3 has 16 amino acids. CDR1 SGHDN and CDR2 FVKESK come from the germline V gene. CDR3 coding DNA: TGTGCCAGCAGCCAATATGGTGGGAGGGCCACAGATACGCAGTATTTT. It is translated as CASSQYGGRATDTQYF.

The genes are TRBV4-1 and TRBJ1-1; D remains ambiguous. V lost 0 bases and J lost 5, with 7 bases in between. The CDR3 spans 13 residues. Germline loops: CDR1 MGHRA, CDR2 YSYEKL. The CDR3 region has the DNA TGCGCCAGCAGCCAAGAGGTTTCGACTGAAGCTTTCTTT. Its translation: CASSQEVSTEAFF.